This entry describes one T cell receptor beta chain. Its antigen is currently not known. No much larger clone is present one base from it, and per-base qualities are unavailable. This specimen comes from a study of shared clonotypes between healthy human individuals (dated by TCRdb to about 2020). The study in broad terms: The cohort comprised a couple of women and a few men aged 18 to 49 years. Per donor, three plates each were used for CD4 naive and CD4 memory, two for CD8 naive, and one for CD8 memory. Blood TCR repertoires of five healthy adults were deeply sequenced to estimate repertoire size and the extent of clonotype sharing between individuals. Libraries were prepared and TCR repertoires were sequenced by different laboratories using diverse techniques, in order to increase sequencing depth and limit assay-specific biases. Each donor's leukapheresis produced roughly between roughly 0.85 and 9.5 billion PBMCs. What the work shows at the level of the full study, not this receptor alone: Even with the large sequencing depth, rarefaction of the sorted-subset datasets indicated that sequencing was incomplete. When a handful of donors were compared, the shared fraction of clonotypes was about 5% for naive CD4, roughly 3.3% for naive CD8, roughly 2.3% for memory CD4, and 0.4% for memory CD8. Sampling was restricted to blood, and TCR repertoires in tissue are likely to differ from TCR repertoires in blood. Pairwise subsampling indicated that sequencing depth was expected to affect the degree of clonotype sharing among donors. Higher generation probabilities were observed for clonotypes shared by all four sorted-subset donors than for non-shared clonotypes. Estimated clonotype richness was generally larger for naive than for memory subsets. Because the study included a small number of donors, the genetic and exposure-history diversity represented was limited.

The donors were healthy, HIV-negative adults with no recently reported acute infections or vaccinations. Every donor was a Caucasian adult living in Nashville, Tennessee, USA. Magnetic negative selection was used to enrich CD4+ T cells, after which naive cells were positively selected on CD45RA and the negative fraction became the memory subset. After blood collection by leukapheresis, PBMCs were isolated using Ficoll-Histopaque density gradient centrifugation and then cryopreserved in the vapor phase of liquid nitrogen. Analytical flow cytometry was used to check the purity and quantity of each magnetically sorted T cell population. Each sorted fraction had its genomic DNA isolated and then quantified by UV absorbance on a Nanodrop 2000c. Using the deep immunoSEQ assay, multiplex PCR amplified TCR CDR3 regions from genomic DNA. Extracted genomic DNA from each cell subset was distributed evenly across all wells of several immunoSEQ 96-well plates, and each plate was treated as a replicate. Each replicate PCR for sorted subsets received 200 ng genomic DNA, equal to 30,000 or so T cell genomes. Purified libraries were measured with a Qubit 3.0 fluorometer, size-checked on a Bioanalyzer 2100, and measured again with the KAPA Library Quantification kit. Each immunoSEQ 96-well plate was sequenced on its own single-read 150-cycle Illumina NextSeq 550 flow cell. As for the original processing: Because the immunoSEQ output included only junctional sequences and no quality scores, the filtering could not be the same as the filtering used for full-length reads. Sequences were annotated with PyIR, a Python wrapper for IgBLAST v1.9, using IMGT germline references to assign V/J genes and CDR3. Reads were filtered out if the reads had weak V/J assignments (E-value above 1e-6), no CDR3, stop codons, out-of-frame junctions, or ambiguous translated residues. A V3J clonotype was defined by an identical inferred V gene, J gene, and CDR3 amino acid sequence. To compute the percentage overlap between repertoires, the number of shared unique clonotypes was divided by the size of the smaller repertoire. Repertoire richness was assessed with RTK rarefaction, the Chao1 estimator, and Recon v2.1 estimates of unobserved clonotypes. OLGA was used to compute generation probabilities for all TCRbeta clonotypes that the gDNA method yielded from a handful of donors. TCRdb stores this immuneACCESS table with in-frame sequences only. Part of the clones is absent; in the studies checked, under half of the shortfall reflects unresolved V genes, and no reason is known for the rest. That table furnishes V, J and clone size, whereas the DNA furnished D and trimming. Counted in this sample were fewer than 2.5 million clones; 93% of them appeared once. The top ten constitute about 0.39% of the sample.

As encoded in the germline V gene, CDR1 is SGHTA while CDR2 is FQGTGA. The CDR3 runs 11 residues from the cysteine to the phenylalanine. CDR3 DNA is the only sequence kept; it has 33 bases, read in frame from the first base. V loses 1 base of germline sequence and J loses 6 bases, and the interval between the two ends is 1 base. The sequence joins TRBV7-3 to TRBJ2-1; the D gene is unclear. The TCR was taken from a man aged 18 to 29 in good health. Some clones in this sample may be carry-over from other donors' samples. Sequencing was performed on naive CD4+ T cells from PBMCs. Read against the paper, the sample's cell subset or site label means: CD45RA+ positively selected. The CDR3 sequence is CASSLSNEQFF. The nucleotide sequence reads TGTGCCAGCAGCTTAAGCAATGAGCAGTTCTTC.